The 13 T cell receptor beta chains in this list originate from one sample, sequenced in a study of Tregs in tolerant kidney transplant recipients. Generated by immunoSEQ multiplex PCR, the TCRdb table keeps only in-frame clones and is missing some. The table shows approximately 66,000 clones, with 75% to 90% occurring only once. This specimen was Tregs from blood, taken before the transplant. All receptors derive from a human donor who received a combined kidney and bone marrow transplant.

The chain employs TRBV6-5 and TRBJ2-7, with D maybe TRBD2 (5 bases). V was pared by 8 bases and J by 0 bases, with 14 bases between. CDR3 length: 14 residues. Per the germline V gene, CDR1 is MNHEY and CDR2 is SVGAGI. The CDR3 reads CASGPGIGSYEQYF. CDR3 DNA sequence: TGTGCCAGCGGTCCGGGGATCGGCTCCTACGAGCAGTACTTC.

The chain uses TRBV7-9 and TRBJ1-2, with a possible D match to TRBD1 (6 bases). Per germline, CDR1 SEHNR and CDR2 FQNEAQ (reference sequence). The CDR3 extends over 13 amino acids. The V end was cut by 3 bases, the J end by 8 bases, with 13 bases between. CDR3 sequence: CASSFEGGRGYTF. The CDR3 nucleotides are TGTGCCAGCAGCTTCGAAGGGGGAAGGGGCTACACCTTC.

V usage is TRBV28 and J usage is TRBJ2-7; possibly TRBD2 for D (5 bases). The germline V and J ends were trimmed by 4 bases and 2 bases, with 15 bases remaining between them. This CDR3 comprises 15 residues. Looked up from germline, CDR1 is MDHEN and CDR2 is SYDVKM. DNA of the CDR3: TGTGCCAGCAGTTCCCTTGGAGGCAGTCCCTACGAGCAGTACTTC. Its translation is CASSSLGGSPYEQYF. Full variable domain (remainder filled in from reference TRBV28 and TRBJ2-7): DVKVTQSSRYLVKRTGEKVFLECVQDMDHENMFWYRQDPGLGLRLIYFSYDVKMKEKGDIPEGYSVSREKKERFSLILESASTNQTSMYLCASSSLGGSPYEQYFGPGTRLTVT.

This chain joins TRBV19 and TRBJ2-7; 7 nucleotides line up with TRBD2. Germline CDR1 LNHDA, CDR2 SQIVND (reference sequence). The CDR3 runs to 15 residues. Trimming removed 0 bases from V and 3 bases from J; junction bases left unmatched: 5. This CDR3 is CASSIEGGIGYEQYF. DNA of the CDR3: TGTGCCAGTAGTATAGAGGGGGGGATTGGCTACGAGCAGTACTTC.

The V call is TRBV7-2, the J call TRBJ1-4; D is undetermined. CDR1 and CDR2 (germline): SGHTA, FQGNSA. The CDR3 is 13 residues long. The germline V and J ends were trimmed by 5 bases and 7 bases, with 11 bases remaining between them. CDR3 region: CASSRGSAEKLFF. The CDR3 DNA follows: TGTGCCAGCAGCCGCGGGTCAGCTGAAAAACTGTTTTTT.

The V gene is TRBV7-9, the J gene TRBJ1-3; D remains unclear. The germline V gene has CDR1 SEHNR and CDR2 FQNEAQ (reference sequence). CDR3 length: 14 amino acids. The V end lost 3 bases, the J end lost 4 bases, and 10 bases lay between the germline ends. The DNA for the CDR3 is TGTGCCAGCAGCTTTACGGGGAAAGGAAACACCATATATTTT. Translating it yields CASSFTGKGNTIYF.

The chain employs TRBV5-1 and TRBJ2-3, with TRBD1 matching 9 bases. Germline trimming cut 4 bases from V and 2 bases from J; bases unmatched to any gene: 8. The V gene's germline CDR1 is SGHRS and CDR2 YFSETQ. This CDR3 comprises 16 residues. The CDR3: CASSQKDRGDTDTQYF. The CDR3 nucleotides are TGCGCCAGCAGCCAAAAAGACAGGGGGGACACAGATACGCAGTATTTT.

This clone was counted at least ten times. The chain carries TRBV2 and TRBJ1-2; D is possibly TRBD1 (5 bases). This CDR3 contains 13 residues. V was shortened by 9 bases and J by 4 bases, with 15 bases between the two germline ends. Germline assignment: CDR1 SNHLY and CDR2 FYNNEI. The CDR3 sequence is CARTGGVGYGYTF. The CDR3 DNA reads TGTGCCAGGACGGGGGGGGTCGGCTATGGCTACACCTTC.

Details on this clone: The same CDR3 arises from other DNA sequences in this sample as well. The rearrangement links TRBV19 to TRBJ2-3; D is possibly TRBD2 (6 bases). CDR3 length: 15 residues. Per germline, CDR1 LNHDA and CDR2 SQIVND (reference sequence). The V and J ends lost 3 bases and 4 bases respectively, with 14 bases between them. The CDR3, as DNA: TGTGCCAGTAGTATTATTAAGGGAGGCGCAGATACGCAGTATTTT. Encoded protein: CASSIIKGGADTQYF.

J is TRBJ1-2 and V is TRBV10-3, with TRBD1 matching 9 bases. Trimming removed 7 bases from V and 5 bases from J; junction bases left unmatched: 5. The CDR3 totals 13 residues. Germline V gene sequence: CDR1 ENHRY, CDR2 SYGVKD. The DNA of the CDR3 is TGTGCCATCAAAGGACAGGGGTGGTATGGCTACACCTTC. It codes for CAIKGQGWYGYTF.

This chain joins TRBV19 and TRBJ2-7; 10 nucleotides line up with TRBD1. The germline V gene has CDR1 LNHDA and CDR2 SQIVND (reference sequence). CDR3 length equals 14 residues. Losses at the gene ends were 6 bases for V and 7 bases for J; bases not matched to a gene: 9. CDR3 protein: CASSAGTGAREQYF. The CDR3 bases are TGTGCCAGTAGCGCCGGGACAGGGGCGCGGGAGCAGTACTTC.

The chain carries TRBV28 and TRBJ1-3; tentative D call: TRBD1 (5 bases). V lost 0 bases and J 2 bases, leaving 17 bases between the germline ends. The germline CDR1 and CDR2 sequences are MDHEN and SYDVKM. The CDR3 is 18 residues long. The CDR3: CASSLWSLGMGPGNTIYF. In DNA, the CDR3 is TGTGCCAGCAGTTTATGGAGCCTGGGGATGGGACCTGGAAACACCATATATTTT.

This clone is a singleton in its sample. The chain is built from TRBV27 and TRBJ2-7; 11 nucleotides align to TRBD2. This CDR3 spans 16 amino acids. The germline CDR1 and CDR2 sequences are MNHEY and SMNVEV (reference sequence). V was clipped by 5 bases and J by 2 bases; unmatched bases: 8. The CDR3 DNA sequence: TGTGCCAGCAGTAACGTAGCGGGGGGGGACCCCTACGAGCAGTACTTC. It yields the protein CASSNVAGGDPYEQYF.